Listed below are T cell receptor beta chains from one sample, sequenced in a study of memory CD4+ T cells and cytomegalovirus serostatus. Assay used: immunoSEQ multiplex PCR; TCRdb lists only in-frame clones, some missing. The sample consists of roughly 86,000 clones, 75% to 85% of them appearing once. Sequencing was done on a sample of memory CD4+ T cells from blood. The receptors come from an adult in good health and CMV-seropositive. Each CDR3 is given with its conserved first and last residue. The D gene is left open where the match is weak. Clone size appears in some rows only: once, few, many, or a class for an expanded clone.

d_call clone_size j_call v_call cdr3_aa cdr3_nt
. . TRBJ2-5 TRBV4-3 CASSPLSALGGGPETQYF TGCGCCAGCAGCCCCCTTTCGGCGCTAGGGGGAGGGCCGGAGACCCAGTACTTC
TRBD2 few TRBJ2-3 TRBV7-2 CASSLGSGRTADTQYF TGTGCCAGCAGCTTAGGCAGCGGGAGGACCGCAGATACGCAGTATTTT
. once TRBJ2-5 TRBV7-3 CASSKRDGETQYF TGTGCCAGCAGCAAGAGGGACGGGGAGACCCAGTACTTC
. . TRBJ2-1 TRBV7-9 CASSGSGGGPYNEQFF TGTGCCAGCAGCGGCTCTGGGGGGGGGCCCTACAATGAGCAGTTCTTC
. . TRBJ2-5 TRBV28 CASSPPGGRGETQYF TGTGCCAGCAGTCCCCCTGGGGGGCGCGGAGAGACCCAGTACTTC
TRBD1 . TRBJ1-2 TRBV15 CATSRFGTGNYGYTF TGTGCCACCAGCAGATTCGGGACAGGGAACTATGGCTACACCTTC
TRBD1 . TRBJ2-5 TRBV5-4 CAVSDRGSIGPQYF TGTGCCGTATCGGACAGGGGAAGCATTGGTCCCCAGTACTTC
TRBD1 . TRBJ2-7 TRBV10-2 CASRPGQGTYEQYF TGCGCCAGCCGTCCGGGACAGGGGACCTACGAGCAGTACTTC
TRBD1 . TRBJ2-5 TRBV4-3 CASSQGQGKETQYF TGCGCCAGCAGCCAAGGACAGGGCAAAGAGACCCAGTACTTC
TRBD2 . TRBJ2-7 TRBV7-3 CASSPLPSGRYEQYF TGTGCCAGCAGCCCCCTGCCGAGCGGGAGATACGAGCAGTACTTC
TRBD1 . TRBJ1-2 TRBV19 CASSTGQGSHGYTF TGTGCCAGTAGTACGGGACAGGGTTCTCATGGCTACACCTTC
. . TRBJ1-2 TRBV13 CASSPYRTALNYGYTF TGTGCCAGCAGCCCATACCGGACAGCCTTGAACTATGGCTACACCTTC
TRBD1 . TRBJ2-5 TRBV5-1 CASSLQTGAEETQYF TGCGCCAGCAGCTTACAGACAGGGGCTGAAGAGACCCAGTACTTC
TRBD2 . TRBJ2-7 TRBV28 CASRPGGSAYEQYF TGTGCCAGCAGACCGGGCGGGAGCGCCTACGAGCAGTACTTC
TRBD1 . TRBJ2-3 TRBV2 CASSKGQGARDTQYF TGTGCCAGCAGCAAGGGACAGGGGGCAAGAGATACGCAGTATTTT
TRBD2 . TRBJ2-1 TRBV5-1 CASSLIAGGDYNEQFF TGCGCCAGCAGCTTGATAGCGGGGGGGGACTACAATGAGCAGTTCTTC
TRBD2 . TRBJ2-7 TRBV28 CASSLLAGDYEQYF TGTGCCAGCAGTTTGCTAGCGGGAGACTACGAGCAGTACTTC
TRBD2 once TRBJ2-7 TRBV5-4 CASSQIAGGKDEQYF TGTGCCAGCAGCCAAATAGCGGGAGGGAAGGACGAGCAGTACTTC
TRBD1 . TRBJ1-1 TRBV27 CASSLRGTDPGDEAFF TGTGCCAGCAGTTTACGGGGGACAGACCCCGGGGATGAAGCTTTCTTT
TRBD2 . TRBJ2-1 TRBV29-1 CSVRLAGVSEQFF TGCAGCGTCAGACTAGCGGGAGTAAGTGAGCAGTTCTTC
. . TRBJ2-3 TRBV27 CASSRLQGGADTQYF TGTGCCAGCAGTCGCCTACAGGGGGGGGCAGATACGCAGTATTTT
. . TRBJ2-4 TRBV6-1 CASSESPGYIQYF TGTGCCAGCAGTGAAAGTCCGGGGTACATTCAGTACTTC
TRBD2 . TRBJ2-5 TRBV6-5 CASRIAGREAAQYF TGTGCCAGCAGGATAGCGGGAAGGGAAGCGGCCCAGTACTTC
TRBD1 . TRBJ1-5 TRBV29-1 CSVGGTANSNQPQHF TGCAGCGTGGGCGGGACAGCTAATAGCAATCAGCCCCAGCATTTT
. . TRBJ1-2 TRBV18 CASSPTSDNYGYTF TGTGCCAGCTCACCTACCTCGGACAACTATGGCTACACCTTC
TRBD2 . TRBJ2-1 TRBV9 CASSPSGGAANEQFF TGTGCCAGCAGCCCCTCGGGGGGGGCGGCCAATGAGCAGTTCTTC
TRBD2 . TRBJ2-1 TRBV6-4 CASSDSAGGYNEQFF TGTGCCAGCAGTGACTCAGCGGGAGGCTACAATGAGCAGTTCTTC
. once TRBJ2-7 TRBV14 CASSRHTARGYEQYF TGTGCCAGCAGCCGCCACACCGCCCGAGGATACGAGCAGTACTTC
. once TRBJ2-6 TRBV11-3 CASSLDYSGANVLTF TGTGCCAGCAGCTTGGATTACTCTGGGGCCAACGTCCTGACTTTC
. . TRBJ1-4 TRBV2 CASPAGAGNEKLFF TGTGCCAGTCCGGCCGGGGCGGGGAATGAAAAACTGTTTTTT
. once TRBJ1-3 TRBV19 CASSVYSPFSGNTIYF TGTGCCAGTAGTGTATACAGCCCCTTCTCTGGAAACACCATATATTTT
. . TRBJ2-3 TRBV9 CASSVGTSRSSTDTQYF TGTGCCAGCAGCGTAGGGACTTCCCGATCTAGCACAGATACGCAGTATTTT
. . TRBJ2-4 TRBV11-2 CASSRGPAPELTKNIQYF TGTGCCAGCAGCCGGGGGCCGGCACCAGAGTTAACCAAAAACATTCAGTACTTC
TRBD2 . TRBJ2-1 TRBV4-1 CASSPRVGGIGVNEQFF TGCGCCAGCAGCCCGAGAGTGGGGGGGATAGGGGTAAATGAGCAGTTCTTC
TRBD2 . TRBJ2-3 TRBV28 CASGTSGLTDTQYF TGTGCCAGCGGGACTAGCGGACTCACAGATACGCAGTATTTT
. once TRBJ2-2 TRBV7-7 CASSPQRGGAVTGELFF TGTGCTAGCAGCCCCCAAAGGGGGGGGGCGGTCACCGGGGAGCTGTTTTTT
. . TRBJ1-4 TRBV28 CASSLVGATNEKLFF TGTGCCAGCAGTTTAGTGGGCGCAACTAATGAAAAACTGTTTTTT
. . TRBJ2-2 TRBV4-3 CASSQRAGYTGELFF TGCGCCAGCAGCCAGAGGGCGGGTTACACCGGGGAGCTGTTTTTT
. . TRBJ2-2 TRBV5-1 CASSFRGVGELFF TGCGCCAGCAGCTTCAGGGGAGTCGGGGAGCTGTTTTTT
. . TRBJ2-5 TRBV7-6 CASSPRGAGETQYF TGTGCCAGCAGCCCCCGCGGGGCTGGAGAGACCCAGTACTTC
. once TRBJ2-1 TRBV18 CASSLSPGSEQFF TGTGCCAGCTCACTTAGTCCGGGCAGTGAGCAGTTCTTC
. . TRBJ2-5 TRBV12-5 CASASQEETQYF TGTGCTAGTGCCTCTCAGGAAGAGACCCAGTACTTC
. . TRBJ2-3 TRBV10-3 CATGQSTDTQYF TGTGCCACCGGACAGAGCACAGATACGCAGTATTTT
. few TRBJ2-7 TRBV21-1 CASSLGGTSGGSTYEQYF TGTGCCAGCAGCTTAGGTGGGACTAGCGGAGGGAGTACCTACGAGCAGTACTTC
. . TRBJ2-6 TRBV5-4 CASSLEGTNRLSGANVLTF TGTGCCAGCAGCTTGGAGGGAACAAATCGACTCTCTGGGGCCAACGTCCTGACTTTC
. . TRBJ2-7 TRBV18 CASSPRVRYEQYF TGTGCCAGCTCACCACGGGTCCGTTACGAGCAGTACTTC
. . TRBJ1-1 TRBV5-6 CASSLDRDTEAFF TGTGCCAGCAGCTTGGACAGGGACACTGAAGCTTTCTTT
. . TRBJ2-2 TRBV9 CASSVGWRGNTGELFF TGTGCCAGCAGCGTAGGTTGGAGGGGGAACACCGGGGAGCTGTTTTTT
TRBD2 once TRBJ2-1 TRBV6-5 CASRTRGIVNNEQFF TGTGCCAGCAGAACGCGGGGGATCGTCAACAATGAGCAGTTCTTC
. . TRBJ1-2 TRBV7-9 CASSQTGGYGYTF TGTGCCAGCAGCCAGACGGGGGGGTATGGCTACACCTTC
TRBD2 . TRBJ2-1 TRBV7-3 CASSPGTSGTPFF TGTGCCAGCAGCCCCGGGACTAGCGGGACGCCGTTCTTC
. . TRBJ1-2 TRBV5-4 CASSSPGSGYGYTF TGTGCCAGCAGCTCCCCAGGGAGCGGCTATGGCTACACCTTC
. . TRBJ1-2 TRBV6-5 CASRGLTAHGYTF TGTGCCAGCAGGGGGTTGACGGCTCATGGCTACACCTTC
. few TRBJ2-6 TRBV27 CASSLLRAGANVLTF TGTGCCAGCAGTTTACTTCGAGCTGGGGCCAACGTCCTGACTTTC
TRBD2 . TRBJ2-1 TRBV7-6 CASTHPTGREDSYNEQFF TGTGCCAGCACCCACCCGACGGGGCGGGAGGACTCCTACAATGAGCAGTTCTTC